Below are 21 T cell receptor beta chains sequenced from a single sample in a study of blood T cell repertoires in COVID-19. TCRdb's copy holds only in-frame clones and misses some; the assay was immunoSEQ multiplex PCR. The sample includes approximately 25,000 clones, approximately 77% seen only once; the top ten take about 15%. The sample comprised peripheral blood. These receptors were taken from an elderly man with active or convalescent COVID-19.

The chain carries TRBV7-8 and TRBJ2-7; D perhaps matches TRBD1 (6 bases). V gave up 4 bases and J gave up 3 bases, with 16 bases separating them. The CDR3 consists of 15 residues. Germline lookup yields CDR1 SGHVS and CDR2 FQNEAQ. For the CDR3, the DNA is TGTGCCAGCAGCTGGACAGATCTGGGTGTCTACGAGCAGTACTTC. This sequence encodes CASSWTDLGVYEQYF.

This clone was recorded once. The V and J genes are TRBV7-6 and TRBJ2-3; 8 bases agree with TRBD2. CDR3 size: 14 residues. The germline V gene encodes CDR1 SGHVS and CDR2 FNYEAQ. Trimming cost V 5 bases and J 4 bases; bases outside gene matches: 5. The CDR3 DNA sequence: TGTGCCAGCAGCAGAGGACTAGCAGCAGATACGCAGTATTTT. Amino acid sequence: CASSRGLAADTQYF.

This rearrangement joins TRBV7-7 to TRBJ2-2; TRBD2 agrees at 8 bases. Germline loops: CDR1 SSHAT, CDR2 FNYEAQ (reference sequence). The V and J ends lost 3 bases and 7 bases, in that order; junction bases with no gene match: 1. The CDR3 covers 13 residues. CDR3 sequence (DNA): TGTGCCAGCAGCTTCCTAGCGGGCGGGGAGCTGTTTTTT. Protein: CASSFLAGGELFF.

The sample holds a few counts of this clone. This sequence joins TRBV9 and TRBJ2-1; TRBD2 is a possible D gene (6 bases). This CDR3 spans 15 amino acids. Germline loops: CDR1 SGDLS, CDR2 YYNGEE. V was cut by 0 bases and J by 1 base, with 8 bases left in between. The CDR3 reads CASSVDGGSYNEQFF. In nucleotides, the CDR3 is TGTGCCAGCAGCGTAGATGGGGGGTCCTACAATGAGCAGTTCTTC.

In this sample, this clone turned up once. The V gene is TRBV4-1, the J gene TRBJ2-1, with 9 nucleotides matching TRBD1. This CDR3 has 16 residues. CDR1 and CDR2 (germline): MGHRA, YSYEKL. V dropped 3 bases and J dropped 0; count of bases not matched to a gene: 3. CDR3 residues: CASSQETGGSYNEQFF. The CDR3 DNA is TGCGCCAGCAGCCAGGAGACAGGGGGCTCCTACAATGAGCAGTTCTTC.

The rearrangement uses TRBV6-2 or TRBV6-3 and TRBJ1-2; 7 nucleotides match TRBD1. V shed 2 bases and J 6 bases; nucleotides not matched to a gene: 9. There are 15 residues in the CDR3. Germline V lookup: CDR1 MNHEY, CDR2 SVGEGT. The CDR3 DNA reads as TGTGCCAGCAGTTACGGTATGGGACAGTTAAATGGCTACACCTTC. Amino acids: CASSYGMGQLNGYTF.

The chain couples TRBV6-5 to TRBJ1-5; maybe TRBD1 (6 bases). CDR1 is MNHEY, CDR2 SVGAGI, per germline. Trimming removed 11 bases at V and 4 bases at J, with 12 bases between. The CDR3 loop spans 12 amino acids. The CDR3 nucleotides are TGTGCCCTAAGGCAGGGGAATCAGCCCCAGCATTTT. Its translation: CALRQGNQPQHF.

V gene TRBV6-1 combines with J gene TRBJ1-4; no clear D gene. Looked up from germline, CDR1 is MNHNS and CDR2 is SASEGT. The length of the CDR3 is 14 residues. V was pared by 0 bases and J by 7 bases, with 9 bases between. The chain's CDR3 is CASSEAAGFEKLFF. The DNA for the CDR3 is TGTGCCAGCAGTGAAGCAGCGGGCTTTGAAAAACTGTTTTTT.

The chain employs TRBV2 and TRBJ2-1; weak D call: TRBD2 (7 bases). CDR1 and CDR2 (germline): SNHLY, FYNNEI. The CDR3 loop spans 18 amino acids. The V and J ends lost 3 bases and 3 bases respectively, with 21 bases between them. CDR3 in amino acids: CASSDPGAFLADYNEQFF. CDR3 DNA sequence: TGTGCCAGCAGTGATCCGGGGGCGTTTCTAGCGGACTACAATGAGCAGTTCTTC.

The chain has TRBV27 and TRBJ2-3; 11 bases match TRBD2. Germline-derived CDR1 and CDR2 are MNHEY and SMNVEV (reference sequence). The V segment lost 3 bases and the J segment 1 base; nucleotides outside the gene matches: 3. This CDR3 region has 16 residues. CDR3 in DNA: TGTGCCAGCAGTTTCCTTAGCGGGGGGGGCACAGATACGCAGTATTTT. Translation: CASSFLSGGGTDTQYF.

The V and J genes are TRBV28 and TRBJ2-5, with a weak D call TRBD1 (9 bases). The CDR3 spans 15 residues. Trimming removed 5 bases at V and 5 bases at J, with 18 bases between. Germline CDR1 reads MDHEN; CDR2 reads SYDVKM. The CDR3 region is CASSIAGTGMETQYF. The CDR3 DNA sequence: TGTGCCAGCAGTATAGCGGGGACAGGGATGGAGACCCAGTACTTC.

This chain links TRBV19 with TRBJ1-1; 9 bases line up with TRBD1. The CDR3 totals 14 residues. The V segment lost 3 bases and the J segment 4 bases; nucleotides outside the gene matches: 3. Per germline, CDR1 LNHDA and CDR2 SQIVND (reference sequence). CDR3 protein: CASSIGTGITEAFF. The CDR3 nucleotides are TGTGCCAGTAGTATCGGGACAGGGATCACTGAAGCTTTCTTT.

V and J are TRBV3-1 (or the pseudogene TRBV3-2) and TRBJ1-6; no clear D. The CDR3 has 15 residues. Trimming stripped 0 bases from V and 7 bases from J, with 10 bases between. Germline-derived CDR1 and CDR2 are LGHDT and YNNKEL (reference sequence). CDR3 protein: CASSQEVRRNSPLHF. As DNA, the CDR3 is TGTGCCAGCAGCCAAGAGGTACGGAGGAATTCACCCCTCCACTTT.

The gene calls are TRBV29-1 and TRBJ2-3; 11 nucleotides line up with TRBD2. This CDR3 is built from 15 residues. From germline, CDR1 is SQVTM and CDR2 ANQGSEA. V gave up 6 bases and J gave up 2 bases; unmatched junction bases: 7. The CDR3 loop reads CSVPGTSGPTDTQYF. The CDR3 DNA is TGCAGCGTACCCGGGACTAGCGGCCCCACAGATACGCAGTATTTT.

Only a few counts were recorded for this clone. The V gene is TRBV6-5, the J gene TRBJ1-2; TRBD1 might be the D (5 bases). Germline CDR1 MNHEY, CDR2 SVGAGI. The CDR3 has 11 amino acids. Trimming took 6 bases from V and 8 from J, leaving 10 bases between them. In DNA form, the CDR3 reads TGTGCCAGCAGGGGGGGATTGGGCTACACCTTC. Protein product: CASRGGLGYTF.

The gene calls are TRBV7-9 and TRBJ1-5; weak D call: TRBD1 (6 bases). This CDR3 region has 14 residues. Trimming took 5 bases from V and 3 from J, leaving 11 bases between them. Per the germline V gene, CDR1 is SEHNR and CDR2 is FQNEAQ (reference sequence). The CDR3: CASSPRGVNQPQHF. As DNA, the CDR3 is TGTGCCAGCAGCCCCAGGGGTGTCAATCAGCCCCAGCATTTT.

This clone was observed a handful of times. The chain employs TRBV4-2 and TRBJ2-7; 8 bases agree with TRBD1. J lost 5 bases, V lost 0 bases, and 6 bases had no gene match. Germline V gene lookup returns CDR1 LGHNA and CDR2 YNFKEQ. CDR3 length: 15 residues. The CDR3 DNA reads as TGTGCCAGCAGCCAAGATAGTTGGACAGGGAACGAGCAGTACTTC. This translates into CASSQDSWTGNEQYF.

The chain combines TRBV4-3 with TRBJ1-1; 9 nucleotides align to TRBD1. The CDR3 length is 16 residues. The germline CDR1 and CDR2 sequences are LGHNA and YSLEER. J gave up 4 bases and V 2 bases, and 8 bases lay outside the gene matches. This CDR3 is CASSQPPGTGTTEAFF. CDR3 coding DNA: TGCGCCAGCAGCCAACCTCCCGGGACAGGGACCACTGAAGCTTTCTTT.

The chain has TRBV18 and TRBJ1-2; 8 positions match TRBD1. With 2 bases clipped from V and 6 bases from J, the junction kept 8 bases outside the gene matches. Germline V gene sequence: CDR1 KGHSH, CDR2 LQKENI. The CDR3 loop spans 15 amino acids. The CDR3, as DNA: TGTGCCAGCTCACCAATTGGTGACAGGGGCCATGGCTACACCTTC. It translates to CASSPIGDRGHGYTF.

J is TRBJ1-5 and V is TRBV11-2; tentatively, D is TRBD1 (5 bases). This CDR3 is 15 amino acids long. Trimming shortened V by 1 base and J by 2 bases, and 9 bases separated the two germline ends. Germline lookup yields CDR1 SGHAT and CDR2 FQNNGV. CDR3 DNA sequence: TGTGCCAGCAGCTTAGGGAAAGGGGGCAATCAGCCCCAGCATTTT. As protein: CASSLGKGGNQPQHF.

J is TRBJ2-2 and V is TRBV7-6; TRBD1 matches at 11 bases. The V gene end was trimmed by 5 bases and the J gene end by 4 bases; junction bases not matched to a gene: 6. Germline CDR1 is SGHVS and CDR2 is FNYEAQ. The CDR3 consists of 16 residues. CDR3 residues: CASSQAGTGGTGELFF. The DNA for the CDR3 is TGTGCCAGCAGCCAGGCCGGGACAGGGGGCACCGGGGAGCTGTTTTTT.